This T cell receptor (beta chain) derives from a study of T-cell memory formation after mild COVID-19. The sample holds a few counts of this clonotype. One junction end disagrees with the germline gene, perhaps due to a read error. The CDR3 consists of 18 residues. The V gene's germline CDR1 is SSHAT and CDR2 FNYEAQ (reference sequence). TCRdb fed the 5' RACE reads into MiXCR, producing one record per CDR3 protein. The table shows about 300,000 distinct CDR3 sequences, with roughly a fifth occurring only once. This TCR was sampled from a man between 18 and 35 years old who had mild COVID-19 (a few samples of this study predate the infection). Cell type and time point are not known. The chain links TRBV7-7 to TRBJ2-5; 11 bases align to TRBD2. Material for sequencing was PBMCs or a T cell subset sorted from them (not recorded which). CDR3: CASSLGWPGLAVQETQYF. The DNA for the CDR3 is TGTGCTAGCAGCTTAGGGTGGCCGGGACTAGCGGTTCAAGAGACCCAGTACTTC.